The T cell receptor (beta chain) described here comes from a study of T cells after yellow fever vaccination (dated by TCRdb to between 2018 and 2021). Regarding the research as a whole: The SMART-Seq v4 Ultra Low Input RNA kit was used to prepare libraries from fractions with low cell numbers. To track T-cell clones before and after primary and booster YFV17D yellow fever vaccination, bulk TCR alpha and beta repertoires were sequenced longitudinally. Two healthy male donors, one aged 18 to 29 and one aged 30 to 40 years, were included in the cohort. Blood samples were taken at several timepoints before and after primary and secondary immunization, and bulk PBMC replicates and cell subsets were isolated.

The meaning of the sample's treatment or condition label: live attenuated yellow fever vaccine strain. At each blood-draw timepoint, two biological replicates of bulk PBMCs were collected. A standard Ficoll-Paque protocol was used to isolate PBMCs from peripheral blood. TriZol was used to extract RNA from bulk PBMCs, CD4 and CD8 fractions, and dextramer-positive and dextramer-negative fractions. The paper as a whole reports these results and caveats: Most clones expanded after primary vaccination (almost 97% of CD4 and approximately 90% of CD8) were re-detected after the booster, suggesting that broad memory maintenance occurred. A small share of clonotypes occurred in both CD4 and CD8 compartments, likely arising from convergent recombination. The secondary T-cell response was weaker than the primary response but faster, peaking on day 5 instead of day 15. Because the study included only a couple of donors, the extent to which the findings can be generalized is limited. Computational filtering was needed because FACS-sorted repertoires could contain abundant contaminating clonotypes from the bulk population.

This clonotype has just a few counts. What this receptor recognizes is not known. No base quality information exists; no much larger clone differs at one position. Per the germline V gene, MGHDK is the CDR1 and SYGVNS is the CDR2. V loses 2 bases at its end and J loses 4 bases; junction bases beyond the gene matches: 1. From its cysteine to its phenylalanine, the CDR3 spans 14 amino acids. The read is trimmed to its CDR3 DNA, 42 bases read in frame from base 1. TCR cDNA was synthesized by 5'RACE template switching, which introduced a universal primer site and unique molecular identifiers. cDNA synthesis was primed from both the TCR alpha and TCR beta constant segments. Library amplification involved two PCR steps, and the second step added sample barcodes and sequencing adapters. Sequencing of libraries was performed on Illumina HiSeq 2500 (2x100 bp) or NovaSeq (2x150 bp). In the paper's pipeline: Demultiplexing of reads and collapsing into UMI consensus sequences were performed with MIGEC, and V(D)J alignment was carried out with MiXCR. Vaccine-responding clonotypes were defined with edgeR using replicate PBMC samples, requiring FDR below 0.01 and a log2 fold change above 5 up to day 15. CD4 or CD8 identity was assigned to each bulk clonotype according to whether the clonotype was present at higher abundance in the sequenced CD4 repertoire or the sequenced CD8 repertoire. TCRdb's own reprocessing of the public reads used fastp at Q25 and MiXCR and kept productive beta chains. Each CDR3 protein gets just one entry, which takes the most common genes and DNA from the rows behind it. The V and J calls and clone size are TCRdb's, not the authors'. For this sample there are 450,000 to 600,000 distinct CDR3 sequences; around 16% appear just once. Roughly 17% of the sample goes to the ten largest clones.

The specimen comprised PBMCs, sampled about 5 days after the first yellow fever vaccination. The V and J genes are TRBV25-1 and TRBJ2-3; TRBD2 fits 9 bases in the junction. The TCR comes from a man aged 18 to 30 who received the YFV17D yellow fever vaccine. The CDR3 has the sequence CASSEAGGADTQYF. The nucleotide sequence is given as TGTGCCAGCAGTGAAGCGGGGGGGGCAGATACGCAGTATTTT.